These 27 T cell receptor beta chains were all obtained from the same sample, sequenced in a study of blood T cell repertoires in COVID-19. TCRdb's table, derived via immunoSEQ multiplex PCR, lists solely in-frame clones and lacks some. The table shows 70,000 to 90,000 clones, with around 88% occurring only once. Input material: PBMCs or T cells enriched from blood (not recorded which). Every receptor here comes from a woman aged 50 to 65 with acute COVID-19.

The V gene is TRBV2, the J gene TRBJ2-3; 12 bases agree with TRBD2. V dropped 3 bases and J dropped 5; count of bases not matched to a gene: 3. This CDR3 is built from 15 residues. Germline V gene lookup returns CDR1 SNHLY and CDR2 FYNNEI. The CDR3 nucleotides read TGTGCCAGCAGTGATCTAGCGGGAGGGCAAGATACGCAGTATTTT. Translating gives CASSDLAGGQDTQYF.

The J gene is TRBJ2-6, the V gene TRBV5-5; TRBD1 matches 7 bases. This CDR3 contains 20 residues. The germline V gene has CDR1 SGHKS and CDR2 YYEKEE (reference sequence). The J segment lost 0 bases and the V segment lost 4 bases, leaving 16 bases of the junction unmatched. The CDR3 coding sequence is TGTGCCAGCAGCCCACCTGGCGCCGGGACAGCCTTCTCTGGGGCCAACGTCCTGACTTTC. This encodes CASSPPGAGTAFSGANVLTF.

The chain is built from TRBV19 and TRBJ1-5; 7 bases map to TRBD1. Germline values: CDR1 LNHDA, CDR2 SQIVND (reference sequence). J gave up 4 bases and V 3 bases, and 6 bases lay outside the gene matches. This CDR3 is 15 amino acids long. CDR3 sequence: CASSMGRQGNQPQHF. The CDR3 DNA reads as TGTGCCAGTAGTATGGGAAGACAGGGAAATCAGCCCCAGCATTTT.

This clone was detected once. The chain uses TRBV4-1 and TRBJ1-6; TRBD1 matches 8 bases. J was trimmed by 10 bases and V by 1 base; bases with no gene match: 3. Looked up from germline, CDR1 is MGHRA and CDR2 is YSYEKL. CDR3 length: 14 amino acids. DNA for the CDR3: TGCGCCAGCAGCCAAGCTGGACAGGGATCACCCCTCCACTTT. This sequence encodes CASSQAGQGSPLHF.

The chain couples TRBV14 to TRBJ2-1, with 10 bases lining up with TRBD2. Germline V CDR1 and CDR2: SGHDN, FVKESK. The trim removed 4 bases at V and 5 bases at J, leaving 5 bases unmatched. This CDR3 has 15 residues. Here the CDR3 reads CASSPLAGVNNEQFF. DNA for the CDR3: TGTGCCAGCAGCCCTCTAGCGGGAGTGAACAATGAGCAGTTCTTC.

The chain recombines TRBV6-6 with TRBJ1-2; tentative D call: TRBD1 (5 bases). The CDR3 length is 13 residues. Germline V gene sequence: CDR1 MNHNY, CDR2 SVGAGI (reference sequence). Trimming shortened V by 6 bases and J by 1 base, and 9 bases separated the two germline ends. CDR3 residues: CASSSDSNYGYTF. CDR3 bases: TGTGCCAGCAGCTCAGACAGTAACTATGGCTACACCTTC.

The rearrangement joins TRBV7-9 to TRBJ2-7; 8 nucleotides agree with TRBD1. V lost 8 bases and J lost 3; bases outside the gene matches: 6. CDR3 length: 13 residues. The germline V gene encodes CDR1 SEHNR and CDR2 FQNEAQ (reference sequence). CDR3 in amino acids: CASVPGTGYEQYF. Written as DNA, the CDR3 is TGTGCCAGCGTCCCCGGGACAGGCTACGAGCAGTACTTC.

The chain joins TRBV7-3 to TRBJ1-3; unclear D gene. This CDR3 region has 16 residues. CDR1 and CDR2 (germline): SGHTA, FQGTGA. V was pared by 2 bases and J by 2 bases, with 13 bases between. The CDR3 DNA follows: TGTGCCAGCAGCTTATATGGAGGATCGCCTGGAAACACCATATATTTT. Translation: CASSLYGGSPGNTIYF. Supplemented by reference TRBV7-3 and TRBJ1-3, the full variable domain reads GAGVSQTPSNKVTEKGKYVELRCDPISGHTALYWYRQSLGQGPEFLIYFQGTGAADDSGLPNDRFFAVRPEGSVSTLKIQRTERGDSAVYLCASSLYGGSPGNTIYFGEGSWLTVV.

This clone showed up just a few times. This chain joins TRBV14 and TRBJ2-2; perhaps TRBD1 as D (5 bases). The CDR3 has 15 residues. Germline lookup yields CDR1 SGHDN and CDR2 FVKESK. The germline V and J ends were trimmed by 4 bases and 7 bases, with 16 bases remaining between them. For the CDR3, the DNA is TGTGCCAGCAGCCCAGGGCAGACCCGTTACGGGGAGCTGTTTTTT. It specifies CASSPGQTRYGELFF.

The chain recombines TRBV5-5 with TRBJ2-2; TRBD2 matches at 7 bases. Per the germline V gene, CDR1 is SGHKS and CDR2 is YYEKEE (reference sequence). With 4 bases clipped from V and 5 bases from J, the junction kept 5 bases outside the gene matches. This CDR3 has 14 residues. The CDR3 reads CASSPLGGTGELFF. Written as DNA, the CDR3 is TGTGCCAGCAGCCCGCTGGGGGGGACCGGGGAGCTGTTTTTT.

V usage is TRBV3-1 (or the pseudogene TRBV3-2) and J usage is TRBJ1-1, with D possibly being TRBD1 (6 bases). The CDR3 sequence is 14 residues long. Germline V CDR1 and CDR2: LGHDT, YNNKEL (reference sequence). Trimming stripped 3 bases from V and 1 base from J, with 9 bases between. The CDR3 coding sequence is TGTGCCAGCAGCCACGCAGGGGAGAACACTGAAGCTTTCTTT. Translating it yields CASSHAGENTEAFF.

The CDR3 region is CASSQVGGQGITAYEQYF. DNA of the CDR3: TGCGCCAGCAGCCAAGTTGGGGGACAGGGGATTACCGCCTACGAGCAGTACTTC. This chain joins TRBV4-1 and TRBJ2-7; the match to TRBD1 covers 10 bases. Trimming at V came to 1 base and at J to 2 bases, leaving 11 bases not matched to a gene. Germline CDR1 is MGHRA and CDR2 is YSYEKL. CDR3 length: 18 amino acids.

This clone appeared once. The V call is TRBV5-1, the J call TRBJ1-2, with D maybe TRBD1 (5 bases). V was clipped by 0 bases and J by 5 bases, with 17 bases between them. CDR3 length: 16 residues. Germline assignment: CDR1 SGHRS and CDR2 YFSETQ. CDR3 coding DNA: TGCGCCAGCAGCTTGGCCCCCGGGGGGACGCATTATGGCTACACCTTC. Amino acids: CASSLAPGGTHYGYTF.

The rearrangement joins TRBV11-3 to TRBJ2-3, with D perhaps TRBD2 (5 bases). Germline lookup yields CDR1 SGHNT and CDR2 YENEEA. The CDR3 has 14 residues. With 1 base removed from V and 2 bases from J, the gap between germline ends came to 7 bases. The CDR3 protein is CASSLAGSTDTQYF. The DNA of the CDR3 is TGTGCCAGCAGCTTAGCGGGGTCCACAGATACGCAGTATTTT.

The chain joins TRBV4-2 to TRBJ1-6, with no clear D. CDR3 length: 13 amino acids. CDR1 is LGHNA, CDR2 YNFKEQ, per germline. V dropped 1 base and J dropped 9 bases, with 7 bases sitting between them. The CDR3 DNA reads as TGTGCCAGCAGCCAAGTAGGAGGTTCACCCCTCCACTTT. As protein: CASSQVGGSPLHF.

V and J are TRBV7-9 and TRBJ1-1, with a tentative D call TRBD1 (5 bases). The CDR3 sequence is 16 residues long. CDR1 and CDR2 (germline): SEHNR, FQNEAQ (reference sequence). The V gene lost 5 bases and the J gene lost 5 bases, with 21 bases spanning the gap. In DNA form, the CDR3 reads TGTGCCAGCAGCCGGGGGGGACCAGGCAGGTGGACTGAAGCTTTCTTT. Encoded protein: CASSRGGPGRWTEAFF.

V and J are TRBV7-9 and TRBJ1-6, with D tentatively TRBD1 (5 bases). CDR1 is SEHNR and CDR2 is FQNEAQ in the germline V gene (reference sequence). V gave up 5 bases and J gave up 4 bases, with 15 bases separating them. The CDR3 runs to 16 residues. The CDR3 nucleotides are TGTGCCAGCAGCCTCCATGGGGCGCTGTATAATTCACCCCTCCACTTT. As protein: CASSLHGALYNSPLHF.

The chain has TRBV2 and TRBJ2-5; 7 bases align to TRBD1. The CDR3 runs 14 residues. V shed 6 bases and J 7 bases; nucleotides not matched to a gene: 11. Germline V gives CDR1 SNHLY, CDR2 FYNNEI. Here the CDR3 DNA reads TGTGCCAGCAGCCGACAGGGATATGGCGGGACCCAGTACTTC. This codes for CASSRQGYGGTQYF.

The chain recombines TRBV19 with TRBJ2-6; D not certain. This CDR3 contains 15 residues. V shed 5 bases and J shed 0 bases, with 8 bases lying between them. Per the germline V gene, CDR1 is LNHDA and CDR2 is SQIVND (reference sequence). CDR3 bases: TGTGCCAGTAGTTCACCTAGCTCTGGGGCCAACGTCCTGACTTTC. Its protein is CASSSPSSGANVLTF.

The chain uses TRBV19 and TRBJ2-3, with TRBD2 matching 14 bases. Trimming at V came to 3 bases and at J to 4 bases, leaving 6 bases not matched to a gene. Germline-derived CDR1 and CDR2 are LNHDA and SQIVND (reference sequence). The CDR3 runs to 17 residues. The CDR3 spells CASSIHRLAGGADTQYF. The CDR3 nucleotides read TGTGCCAGTAGTATCCACAGACTAGCGGGAGGGGCAGATACGCAGTATTTT.

The V call is TRBV9, the J call TRBJ1-2; D not certain. Germline CDR1 and CDR2: SGDLS and YYNGEE. The V end lost 3 bases, the J end lost 8 bases, and 14 bases lay between the germline ends. The CDR3 extends over 13 amino acids. The chain's CDR3 is CASSAFLAQGYTF. DNA for the CDR3: TGTGCCAGCAGCGCTTTCCTTGCACAGGGCTACACCTTC.

The chain recombines TRBV5-6 with TRBJ2-1, with TRBD2 identical over 13 bases. This CDR3 comprises 17 residues. The germline V gene has CDR1 SGHDT and CDR2 YYEEEE. J gave up 2 bases and V 0 bases, and 2 bases lay outside the gene matches. The CDR3 coding sequence is TGTGCCAGCAGCTTGGAACTAGCGGGAGGGGCCTACAATGAGCAGTTCTTC. Protein sequence: CASSLELAGGAYNEQFF.

The chain joins TRBV7-9 to TRBJ2-3; 8 bases are a match to TRBD1. Germline CDR1 and CDR2: SEHNR and FQNEAQ (reference sequence). CDR3 length equals 16 residues. After removal of 1 base from V and 6 bases from J, the junction contained 9 bases not matched to a gene. The DNA of the CDR3 is TGTGCCAGCAGCTTAGACCGGGACAGGCTAGTGGATACGCAGTATTTT. Amino acid sequence: CASSLDRDRLVDTQYF.

This rearrangement joins TRBV30 to TRBJ1-4; TRBD1 is a possible D gene (5 bases). CDR3 length: 16 amino acids. Trimming stripped 4 bases from V and 3 bases from J, with 18 bases between. Germline V CDR1 and CDR2: GTSNPN, SVGIG (reference sequence). The CDR3 DNA is TGTGCCTGGACTTTGGCGGGGGGTAGGGCTAATGAAAAACTGTTTTTT. Its translation: CAWTLAGGRANEKLFF.

About this clone: Additional DNA sequences in this sample encode the identical CDR3. This chain connects TRBV2 to TRBJ1-5, with 8 nucleotides matching TRBD1. V dropped 4 bases and J dropped 7; count of bases not matched to a gene: 3. This CDR3 spans 13 amino acids. Germline values: CDR1 SNHLY, CDR2 FYNNEI. The CDR3 sequence is CASSGTGFQPQHF. CDR3 nucleotide sequence: TGTGCCAGCAGTGGGACAGGGTTCCAGCCCCAGCATTTT.

V gene TRBV18 combines with J gene TRBJ2-2, with D perhaps matching TRBD1 (6 bases). Germline values: CDR1 KGHSH, CDR2 LQKENI. The CDR3 extends over 16 amino acids. Trimming removed 3 bases at V and 5 bases at J, with 16 bases between. The CDR3 region has the DNA TGTGCCAGCTCACCTGTGGCAGGGGATGAAACCGGGGAGCTGTTTTTT. The encoded protein is CASSPVAGDETGELFF. The full variable domain, its missing parts supplied by reference TRBV18 and TRBJ2-2, is NAGVMQNPRHLVRRRGQEARLRCSPMKGHSHVYWYRQLPEEGLKFMVYLQKENIIDESGMPKERFSAEFPKEGPSILRIQQVVRGDSAAYFCASSPVAGDETGELFFGEGSRLTVL.

The sample holds one count of this clone. The chain employs TRBV2 and TRBJ1-6; 12 nucleotides match TRBD1. The CDR3 has 15 amino acids. The V gene's germline CDR1 is SNHLY and CDR2 FYNNEI. V was pared by 8 bases and J by 7 bases, with 6 bases of the junction left unmatched. The CDR3 nucleotides read TGTGCCAGCTCAGGGACAGGGGGCGGCAATTCACCCCTCCACTTT. Its translation: CASSGTGGGNSPLHF. Full variable domain (outside the CDR3, taken from reference TRBV2 and TRBJ1-6): EPEVTQTPSHQVTQMGQEVILRCVPISNHLYFYWYRQILGQKVEFLVSFYNNEISEKSEIFDDQFSVERPDGSNFTLKIRSTKLEDSAMYFCASSGTGGGNSPLHFGNGTRLTVT.